A selection of T cell receptor beta chains follows, all from one sample in a study of T cell responses to AZD1222 COVID-19 vaccine. Method: immunoSEQ multiplex PCR; TCRdb's copy keeps in-frame clones and lacks some. The profile covers 100,000 to 150,000 clones, with around 85% appearing a single time and 4.4% taken by the ten largest. Source: peripheral blood, taken 28 days after the second AZD1222 dose. These receptor sequences come from an adult who received the AZD1222 COVID-19 vaccine. The conserved cysteine and the conserved F or W are not part of the CDR3 here. Fields, in order: V gene, CDR3 protein.

v_gene: TRBV2
CDR3aa: ASRPTARTLH

v_gene: TRBV7-8
CDR3aa: ASSFDRDQPQH

v_gene: TRBV2
CDR3aa: ASSEGRGPTYEQY

v_gene: TRBV28
CDR3aa: ASSLLAGANNEQF

v_gene: TRBV18
CDR3aa: ASSPPGGIREKLF

v_gene: TRBV5-6
CDR3aa: ASSLAAGAGTQF

v_gene: TRBV5-1
CDR3aa: ASSLNTGEQY

v_gene: TRBV7-9
CDR3aa: ASSSRQNTGELF

v_gene: TRBV11-2
CDR3aa: ASSSMAGTIYEQY

v_gene: TRBV6-5
CDR3aa: ASSYSGQGVRGYT

v_gene: TRBV15
CDR3aa: ATSTPGTGNQETQY

v_gene: TRBV21-1
CDR3aa: ASSEDGNTGELF

v_gene: TRBV28
CDR3aa: ASSDPGTGKYEQY

v_gene: TRBV27
CDR3aa: ASSLSGLNRVTGELF

v_gene: TRBV19
CDR3aa: ASSLTNTEAF

v_gene: TRBV9
CDR3aa: ASSVGPNQPQH

v_gene: TRBV7-3
CDR3aa: ASSSGATDTQY

v_gene: TRBV15
CDR3aa: ATSNTRTGSSYEQY

v_gene: TRBV6-5
CDR3aa: ASRRTQNTEAF

v_gene: TRBV12-3/TRBV12-4
CDR3aa: ASSSTTDTQY

v_gene: TRBV6-4
CDR3aa: AWGSRGPEAF

v_gene: TRBV6-5
CDR3aa: ASSYSTGLGRNTQY

v_gene: TRBV5-4
CDR3aa: ASSRETVSQETQY

v_gene: TRBV5-5
CDR3aa: ASSLRTGYYNEQF

v_gene: TRBV27
CDR3aa: ASSLYPPTGPSYEQY

v_gene: TRBV6-1
CDR3aa: ASSEGRDRDQPQH

v_gene: TRBV5-1
CDR3aa: ASTPGLQPFETQY

v_gene: TRBV7-8
CDR3aa: ASSLAQGNQPQH

v_gene: TRBV27
CDR3aa: ASSNLMGGTEAF

v_gene: TRBV28
CDR3aa: ASSSPEGGRYNEQF

v_gene: TRBV4-1
CDR3aa: ASSLTGVATNEKLF

v_gene: TRBV5-7
CDR3aa: ASSLSWAGGATGELF

v_gene: TRBV7-9
CDR3aa: ASSSGQGAYNEQF

v_gene: TRBV9
CDR3aa: ASSGGTENSPLH

v_gene: TRBV4-3
CDR3aa: ASSQADPGELF

v_gene: TRBV9
CDR3aa: ASSEGAGVDEQY

v_gene: TRBV5-5
CDR3aa: ASCRGAANEKLF

v_gene: TRBV3-1/TRBV3-2
CDR3aa: ASSQGQRSPLH

v_gene: TRBV4-1
CDR3aa: ASSQVRTGLNQPQH

v_gene: TRBV14
CDR3aa: ASSQADRGFYEQF

v_gene: TRBV7-2
CDR3aa: ASTPQGGQPQH

v_gene: TRBV11-1
CDR3aa: ASRGNTGELF

v_gene: TRBV27
CDR3aa: ASSTRPGTTYEQY

v_gene: TRBV4-1
CDR3aa: ASSQESQGEPQH

v_gene: TRBV12-3/TRBV12-4
CDR3aa: ASSLRGLRALH

v_gene: TRBV3-1/TRBV3-2
CDR3aa: ASRLGLAGVNTEAF

v_gene: TRBV4-1
CDR3aa: ASSSNPTALGVANYGYT

v_gene: TRBV5-1
CDR3aa: ASSTTMSWAGGGELF

v_gene: TRBV6-5
CDR3aa: ASRPTGTTNEKLF

v_gene: TRBV19
CDR3aa: ASSLQVNYGYT